This T cell receptor beta chain was documented in a study of blood T cell repertoires in COVID-19. Study at large: Some COVID-19 samples were acute and others convalescent; all came from the United States, Italy and Spain. T cells, B-cell-depleted T cells, or PBMCs provided the cDNA or gDNA that served as material.

Under the authors' procedure: Reference gene primers were amplified, and this amplification served to estimate nucleated cell counts. Assay: immunoSEQ multiplex PCR; the TCRdb copy retains only in-frame clones and omits some. V, J and clone size are those of that table, while D and trimming were read from the DNA. The table has roughly 71,000 clones, nearly 90% seen once; the top ten hold approximately 28%. CDR1 and CDR2 from the germline V gene are SGDLS and YYNGEE. The CDR3 runs 16 residues. The V gene lost 4 bases and the J gene lost 5 bases, with 18 bases spanning the gap. Specimen: peripheral blood. This chain joins TRBV9 and TRBJ2-2; TRBD1 is a possible D gene (6 bases). This receptor was obtained from a middle-aged man with acute or convalescent COVID-19. The CDR3: CASSPLGKQGTGELFF. CDR3 nucleotide sequence: TGTGCCAGCAGCCCATTGGGCAAACAGGGAACCGGGGAGCTGTTTTTT.